The next 32 T cell receptor beta chains were all read from a single sample in a study of OX40 agonist ivuxolimab in advanced cancers. Generated by immunoSEQ multiplex PCR, the TCRdb table keeps only in-frame clones and is missing some. Of roughly 97,000 clones in the sample, roughly 90% were seen once. Material: CD4+ or CD8+ T cells sorted from blood, obtained in a trial of the OX40 agonist ivuxolimab. The receptor source for this set is an adult with an advanced solid tumor such as melanoma, head and neck, liver or kidney cancer.

The V and J genes are TRBV29-1 and TRBJ2-3, with 9 nucleotides matching TRBD2. Unmatched junction bases numbered 10, after V lost 4 bases and J lost 2 bases. CDR3 length: 16 residues. Germline V gives CDR1 SQVTM, CDR2 ANQGSEA. The CDR3, as DNA: TGCAGCGTTGGAGTGTGGGGCGGGGGGGCCACAGATACGCAGTATTTT. Its protein product is CSVGVWGGGATDTQYF.

The chain is built from TRBV5-4 and TRBJ2-5; 12 nucleotides agree with TRBD2. CDR1 and CDR2 from the germline V gene are SGHNT and YYREEE (reference sequence). V lost 1 base and J lost 2; bases outside the gene matches: 3. The CDR3 covers 16 residues. This CDR3 reads CASSLRTSGKQETQYF. The CDR3 region has the DNA TGTGCCAGCAGCTTGCGGACTAGCGGGAAGCAAGAGACCCAGTACTTC.

The chain has TRBV5-4 and TRBJ2-5; perhaps TRBD1 as D (5 bases). The ends were cut back, 5 bases at V and 1 base at J, with 12 bases in the middle. Germline CDR1 is SGHNT and CDR2 is YYREEE (reference sequence). This CDR3 spans 14 amino acids. The CDR3 DNA reads as TGTGCCAGCAGTACCCAGGACACCCAAGAGACCCAGTACTTC. Protein product: CASSTQDTQETQYF. The entire variable domain, with the rest obtained from reference TRBV5-4 and TRBJ2-5, is as follows: ETGVTQSPTHLIKTRGQQVTLRCSSQSGHNTVSWYQQALGQGPQFIFQYYREEENGRGNFPPRFSGLQFPNYSSELNVNALELDDSALYLCASSTQDTQETQYFGPGTRLLVL.

This chain connects TRBV7-2 to TRBJ2-7, with TRBD1 identical over 10 bases. In germline, CDR1 is SGHTA, CDR2 FQGNSA. Trimming cost V 9 bases and J 1 base; bases outside gene matches: 6. CDR3 size: 14 residues. The CDR3 protein is CASSSGQGSYEQYF. CDR3 sequence (DNA): TGTGCCAGTTCCTCGGGACAGGGGTCCTACGAGCAGTACTTC.

This clone was seen just once. CDR3 amino acids: CASSFAGRQETQYF. CDR3 coding DNA: TGTGCCAGCAGTTTTGCAGGGAGGCAAGAGACCCAGTACTTC. The chain combines TRBV27 with TRBJ2-5; a weak D match, TRBD2 (6 bases). The CDR3 covers 14 residues. V lost 3 bases to trimming and J lost 2 bases, with 10 bases between them. CDR1 and CDR2 from the germline V gene are MNHEY and SMNVEV (reference sequence).

This clone came up once. CDR3 protein: CASSSGGSRELFF. CDR3 nucleotides: TGTGCCAGCAGTTCCGGGGGGAGCCGGGAGCTGTTTTTT. The V and J genes are TRBV28 and TRBJ2-2, with TRBD2 identical over 7 bases. The junction had 5 bases not matched to a gene; V was cut back by 4 bases and J by 9 bases. The germline V gene encodes CDR1 MDHEN and CDR2 SYDVKM. The CDR3 loop spans 13 amino acids.

V gene TRBV6-5 combines with J gene TRBJ1-1, with unresolved D. V was cut by 5 bases and J by 3 bases, with 7 bases left in between. The CDR3 spans 12 residues. CDR1 and CDR2 (germline): MNHEY, SVGAGI. The CDR3 protein is CASSQMDTEAFF. CDR3 DNA sequence: TGTGCCAGCAGTCAGATGGACACTGAAGCTTTCTTT.

The rearrangement uses TRBV27 and TRBJ2-7, with D maybe TRBD1 (6 bases). The germline CDR1 and CDR2 sequences are MNHEY and SMNVEV (reference sequence). V was trimmed by 6 bases and J by 3 bases, leaving 15 bases between them. This CDR3 is built from 14 residues. The CDR3 loop reads CASRQTGNYYEQYF. CDR3 coding DNA: TGTGCCAGCAGACAAACAGGGAACTACTACGAGCAGTACTTC.

The chain has TRBV28 and TRBJ1-4, with D possibly matching TRBD1 (5 bases). Germline values: CDR1 MDHEN, CDR2 SYDVKM. Deletions cut 1 base from V and 3 bases from J, with 9 bases between. The CDR3 length is 15 residues. DNA of the CDR3: TGTGCCAGCAGTTTATCCGGGACGGCTAATGAAAAACTGTTTTTT. It is translated as CASSLSGTANEKLFF.

The chain combines TRBV4-1 with TRBJ1-1, with D tentatively TRBD1 (6 bases). The ends were cut back, 6 bases at V and 4 bases at J, with 12 bases in the middle. The CDR3 is made up of 13 amino acids. CDR1 and CDR2 (germline): MGHRA, YSYEKL. In DNA form, the CDR3 reads TGCGCCAGCAGAAACAGGGTTGGCACTGAAGCTTTCTTT. It yields the protein CASRNRVGTEAFF.

The rearrangement uses TRBV28 and TRBJ1-1; a possible D gene is TRBD1 (5 bases). Deletions cut 3 bases from V and 8 bases from J, with 7 bases between. Germline assignment: CDR1 MDHEN and CDR2 SYDVKM. This CDR3 has 11 amino acids. CDR3 nucleotide sequence: TGTGCCAGCAGTTTGCGGGGCGAAGCTTTCTTT. It encodes CASSLRGEAFF.

The rearrangement joins TRBV30 to TRBJ2-7, with 10 bases that match TRBD1. The CDR3 sequence is 13 residues long. The ends lost 5 bases at V and 2 bases at J; junction bases unmatched: 3. Germline loops: CDR1 GTSNPN, CDR2 SVGIG (reference sequence). The chain's CDR3 is CAWAGQGTYEQYF. The CDR3, as DNA: TGTGCCTGGGCGGGACAGGGGACCTACGAGCAGTACTTC.

The chain carries TRBV7-9 and TRBJ1-5, with a tentative D call TRBD1 (5 bases). This CDR3 region has 14 residues. Trimming left V 5 bases short and J 7 bases short, with 15 bases between. CDR1 and CDR2 (germline): SEHNR, FQNEAQ (reference sequence). The CDR3 bases are TGTGCCAGCAGCCCCGCTGGGGGTTGGCAGCCCCAGCATTTT. This translates into CASSPAGGWQPQHF.

The rearrangement links TRBV30 to TRBJ2-4; D unclear. The CDR3 extends over 14 amino acids. V was cut by 4 bases and J by 6 bases, with 16 bases left in between. CDR1 GTSNPN and CDR2 SVGIG come from the germline V gene (reference sequence). The chain's CDR3 is CAWTGYGFGNIQYF. The CDR3 nucleotides are TGTGCCTGGACCGGGTATGGGTTTGGAAACATTCAGTACTTC.

The rearrangement uses TRBV10-3 and TRBJ1-1; D ambiguous. Trimming pared 2 bases from V and 0 bases from J, leaving 10 bases between. Looked up from germline, CDR1 is ENHRY and CDR2 is SYGVKD. CDR3 length equals 15 residues. The CDR3 reads CAISEGYPMNTEAFF. The CDR3 DNA follows: TGTGCCATCAGTGAGGGTTACCCCATGAACACTGAAGCTTTCTTT.

The chain couples TRBV19 to TRBJ1-5; D is undetermined. Trimming shortened V by 1 base and J by 12 bases, and 13 bases separated the two germline ends. The germline V gene has CDR1 LNHDA and CDR2 SQIVND (reference sequence). The CDR3 has 13 residues. This CDR3 reads CASSIVEDGVQHF. Here the CDR3 DNA reads TGTGCCAGTAGTATAGTCGAGGATGGAGTCCAGCATTTT. Together with reference TRBV19 and TRBJ1-5, the CDR3 gives the full variable domain: DGGITQSPKYLFRKEGQNVTLSCEQNLNHDAMYWYRQDPGQGLRLIYYSQIVNDFQKGDIAEGYSVSREKKESFPLTVTSAQKNPTAFYLCASSIVEDGVQHFGDGTRLSIL.

The table lists this clone with a count of one. The chain employs TRBV4-1 and TRBJ2-5; 14 bases line up with TRBD2. The CDR3 runs to 16 residues. Unmatched junction bases numbered 5, after V lost 1 base and J lost 7 bases. CDR1 MGHRA and CDR2 YSYEKL come from the germline V gene. The CDR3 nucleotides read TGCGCCAGCAGCCAAGGGGCCGGGACTAGCGGGGGGACCCAGTACTTC. Translation gives CASSQGAGTSGGTQYF.

This chain uses TRBV29-1 with TRBJ1-5; 7 bases fit TRBD1. V shed 7 bases and J 0 bases; nucleotides not matched to a gene: 6. The CDR3 spans 14 residues. Looked up from germline, CDR1 is SQVTM and CDR2 is ANQGSEA. The CDR3 nucleotides are TGCAGCGCCCGAGGACAGGATAGCAATCAGCCCCAGCATTTT. Amino acid sequence: CSARGQDSNQPQHF.

This clone was observed once. The V gene is TRBV7-2, the J gene TRBJ1-2; D is unresolved. Germline V gene data show CDR1 as SGHTA and CDR2 as FQGNSA. V lost 0 bases and J lost 4, with 6 bases in between. CDR3 size: 13 residues. The CDR3 loop is CASSLAMLYGYTF. CDR3 bases: TGTGCCAGCAGCTTAGCCATGCTCTATGGCTACACCTTC.

This chain connects TRBV28 to TRBJ2-3; D not resolved. The CDR3 contains 12 residues. CDR1 is MDHEN and CDR2 is SYDVKM in the germline V gene. Trimming cost V 4 bases and J 2 bases, with 4 bases left between them. The DNA for the CDR3 is TGTGCCAGCAGTTCCCACACAGATACGCAGTATTTT. As protein: CASSSHTDTQYF.

The chain joins TRBV5-1 to TRBJ2-7; possible D gene TRBD2, 5 bases. Germline CDR1 and CDR2: SGHRS and YFSETQ. This CDR3 spans 14 amino acids. V was pared by 0 bases and J by 4 bases, with 11 bases between. CDR3 in amino acids: CASSLDGEPYEQYF. In nucleotides, the CDR3 is TGCGCCAGCAGCTTGGACGGGGAGCCTTACGAGCAGTACTTC.

The genes are TRBV5-1 and TRBJ2-7, with D possibly being TRBD1 (5 bases). In germline, CDR1 is SGHRS, CDR2 YFSETQ. The CDR3 extends over 15 amino acids. Trimming cost V 0 bases and J 1 base, with 11 bases left between them. The CDR3 DNA is TGCGCCAGCAGCTTGGCTGTGACAGCATCCTACGAGCAGTACTTC. Translated: CASSLAVTASYEQYF.

The chain carries TRBV6-1 and TRBJ1-2, with 7 bases identical to TRBD1. V gave up 5 bases and J gave up 4 bases; unmatched junction bases: 10. Germline CDR1 MNHNS, CDR2 SASEGT. This CDR3 region has 15 residues. The CDR3: CASSPPTGTAYGYTF. In DNA form, the CDR3 reads TGTGCCAGCAGTCCACCGACCGGGACAGCCTATGGCTACACCTTC.

The V and J genes are TRBV19 and TRBJ2-3; possible D gene TRBD2, 7 bases. Germline CDR1 LNHDA, CDR2 SQIVND (reference sequence). Trimming shortened V by 5 bases and J by 5 bases, and 14 bases separated the two germline ends. The CDR3 loop spans 14 amino acids. As DNA, the CDR3 is TGTGCCAGTAGTTCCACAGGGAGGGGAGATACGCAGTATTTT. Protein product: CASSSTGRGDTQYF.

The V call is TRBV30, the J call TRBJ1-2; D is undetermined. Germline values: CDR1 GTSNPN, CDR2 SVGIG (reference sequence). The CDR3 extends over 13 amino acids. V lost 2 bases and J lost 2, with 9 bases in between. CDR3 residues: CAWSPRGNYGYTF. CDR3 sequence (DNA): TGTGCCTGGAGTCCACGGGGAAACTATGGCTACACCTTC. Drawing the rest from reference TRBV30 and TRBJ1-2, the complete variable domain is SQTIHQWPATLVQPVGSPLSLECTVEGTSNPNLYWYRQAAGRGLQLLFYSVGIGQISSEVPQNLSASRPQDRQFILSSKKLLLSDSGFYLCAWSPRGNYGYTFGSGTRLTVV.

The genes are TRBV5-6 and TRBJ2-4; D not resolved. Trimming removed 1 base from V and 1 base from J, with 6 bases in between. Germline loops: CDR1 SGHDT, CDR2 YYEEEE. The CDR3 covers 14 residues. Here the CDR3 reads CASSLSEAKNIQYF. CDR3 bases: TGTGCCAGCAGCTTGTCCGAGGCCAAAAACATTCAGTACTTC.

This chain connects TRBV11-2 to TRBJ2-2; 10 bases fit TRBD2. The V gene end was trimmed by 2 bases and the J gene end by 5 bases; junction bases not matched to a gene: 5. Looked up from germline, CDR1 is SGHAT and CDR2 is FQNNGV. The CDR3 is 16 amino acids. The CDR3: CASSLSSGGPTGELFF. DNA of the CDR3: TGTGCCAGCAGCTTATCTAGCGGGGGCCCTACCGGGGAGCTGTTTTTT.

The chain has TRBV4-3 and TRBJ1-5, with 10 bases aligning to TRBD1. There are 17 residues in the CDR3. Germline values: CDR1 LGHNA, CDR2 YSLEER. J was trimmed by 5 bases and V by 0 bases; bases with no gene match: 7. CDR3 sequence (DNA): TGCGCCAGCAGCCAAGAGCCGGGACAGGGGTCCGATCAGCCCCAGCATTTT. Protein product: CASSQEPGQGSDQPQHF.

The chain recombines TRBV19 with TRBJ2-3; TRBD2 is a possible D gene (6 bases). Germline CDR1 and CDR2: LNHDA and SQIVND (reference sequence). Trimming stripped 6 bases from V and 2 bases from J, with 12 bases between. The CDR3 totals 14 residues. The CDR3 region has the DNA TGTGCCAGTAGAGCGGCGGGGCCCACAGATACGCAGTATTTT. This translates into CASRAAGPTDTQYF.

The chain links TRBV18 to TRBJ1-1; D might be TRBD1 (5 bases). CDR1 and CDR2 (germline): KGHSH, LQKENI. Trimming stripped 4 bases from V and 3 bases from J, with 21 bases between. The CDR3 consists of 17 residues. CDR3: CASSRLNRRGLDTEAFF. CDR3 coding DNA: TGTGCCAGCTCACGCCTCAACCGGAGGGGACTGGACACTGAAGCTTTCTTT. The complete variable domain, with remaining parts taken from reference TRBV18 and TRBJ1-1, reads NAGVMQNPRHLVRRRGQEARLRCSPMKGHSHVYWYRQLPEEGLKFMVYLQKENIIDESGMPKERFSAEFPKEGPSILRIQQVVRGDSAAYFCASSRLNRRGLDTEAFFGQGTRLTVV.

The chain recombines TRBV9 with TRBJ2-1, with a possible D match to TRBD2 (5 bases). This CDR3 comprises 13 residues. Trimming stripped 4 bases from V and 13 bases from J, with 18 bases between. Germline loops: CDR1 SGDLS, CDR2 YYNGEE. The CDR3 region has the DNA TGTGCCAGCAGCCCTCGCGGGTTAACTTATCAGTTCTTC. This gives the protein CASSPRGLTYQFF.

This clone was seen a handful of times. The gene calls are TRBV6-5 and TRBJ2-2, with 9 bases matching TRBD1. This CDR3 comprises 16 residues. CDR1 is MNHEY, CDR2 SVGAGI, per germline. J was trimmed by 4 bases and V by 6 bases; bases with no gene match: 9. CDR3 sequence: CASSYTGGWGTGELFF. The CDR3 DNA reads TGTGCCAGCAGCTACACAGGGGGCTGGGGCACCGGGGAGCTGTTTTTT.